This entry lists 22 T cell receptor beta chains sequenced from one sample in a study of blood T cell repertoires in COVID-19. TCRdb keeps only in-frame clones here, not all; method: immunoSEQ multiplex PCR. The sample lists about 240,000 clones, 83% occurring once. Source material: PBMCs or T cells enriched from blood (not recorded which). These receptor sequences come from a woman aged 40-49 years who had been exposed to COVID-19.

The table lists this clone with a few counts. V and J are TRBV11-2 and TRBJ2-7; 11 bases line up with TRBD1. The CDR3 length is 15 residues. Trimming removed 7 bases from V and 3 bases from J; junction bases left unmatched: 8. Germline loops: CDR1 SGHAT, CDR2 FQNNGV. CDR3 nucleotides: TGTGCCAGCACCCGAACTGGGACAGGGGGCTACGAGCAGTACTTC. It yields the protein CASTRTGTGGYEQYF. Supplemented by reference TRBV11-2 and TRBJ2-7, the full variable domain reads EAGVAQSPRYKIIEKRQSVAFWCNPISGHATLYWYQQILGQGPKLLIQFQNNGVVDDSQLPKDRFSAERLKGVDSTLKIQPAKLEDSAVYLCASTRTGTGGYEQYFGPGTRLTVT.

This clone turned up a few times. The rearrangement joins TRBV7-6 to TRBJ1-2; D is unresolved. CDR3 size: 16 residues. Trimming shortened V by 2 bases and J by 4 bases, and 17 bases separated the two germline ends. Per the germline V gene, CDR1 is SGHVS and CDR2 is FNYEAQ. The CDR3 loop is CASSLSEDPTVYGYTF. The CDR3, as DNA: TGTGCCAGCAGCTTATCGGAGGACCCCACTGTCTATGGCTACACCTTC.

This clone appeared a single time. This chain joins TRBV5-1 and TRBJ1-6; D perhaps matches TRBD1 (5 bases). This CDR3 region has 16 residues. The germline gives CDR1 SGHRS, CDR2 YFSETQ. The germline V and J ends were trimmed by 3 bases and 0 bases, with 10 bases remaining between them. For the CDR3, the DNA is TGCGCCAGCAGCTCGGACACCGGCTCCTATAATTCACCCCTCCACTTT. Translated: CASSSDTGSYNSPLHF.

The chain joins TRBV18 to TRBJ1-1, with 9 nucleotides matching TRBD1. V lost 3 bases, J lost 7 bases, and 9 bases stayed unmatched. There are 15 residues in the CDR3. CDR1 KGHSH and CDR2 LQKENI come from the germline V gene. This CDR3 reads CASSPPGTGSIEAFF. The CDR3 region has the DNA TGTGCCAGCTCACCCCCGGGGACAGGGAGTATTGAAGCTTTCTTT.

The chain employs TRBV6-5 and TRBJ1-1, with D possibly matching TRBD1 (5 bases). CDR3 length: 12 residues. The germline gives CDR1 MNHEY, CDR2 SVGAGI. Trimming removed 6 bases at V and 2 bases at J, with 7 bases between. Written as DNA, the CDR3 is TGTGCCAGCAGCGACAGTAACACTGAAGCTTTCTTT. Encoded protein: CASSDSNTEAFF.

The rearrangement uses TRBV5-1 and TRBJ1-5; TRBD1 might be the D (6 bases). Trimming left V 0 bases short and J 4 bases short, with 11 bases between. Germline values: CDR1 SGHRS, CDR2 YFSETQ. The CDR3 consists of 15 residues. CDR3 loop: CASSLASQGNQPQHF. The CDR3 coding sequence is TGCGCCAGCAGCTTGGCCTCTCAGGGGAATCAGCCCCAGCATTTT.

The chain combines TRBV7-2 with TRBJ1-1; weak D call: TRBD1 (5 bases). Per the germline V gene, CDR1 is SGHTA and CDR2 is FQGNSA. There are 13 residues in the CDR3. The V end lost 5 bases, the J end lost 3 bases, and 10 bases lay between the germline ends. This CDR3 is CASSPQGDTEAFF. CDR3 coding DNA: TGTGCCAGCAGCCCCCAAGGGGACACTGAAGCTTTCTTT.

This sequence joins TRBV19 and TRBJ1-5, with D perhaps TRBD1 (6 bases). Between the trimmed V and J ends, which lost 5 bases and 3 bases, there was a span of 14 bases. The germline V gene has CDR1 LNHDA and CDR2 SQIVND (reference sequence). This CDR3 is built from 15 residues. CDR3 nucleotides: TGTGCCAGTAGTTTGAAGACAGGAGCCAATCAGCCCCAGCATTTT. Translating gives CASSLKTGANQPQHF. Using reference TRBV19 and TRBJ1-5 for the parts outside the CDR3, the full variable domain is DGGITQSPKYLFRKEGQNVTLSCEQNLNHDAMYWYRQDPGQGLRLIYYSQIVNDFQKGDIAEGYSVSREKKESFPLTVTSAQKNPTAFYLCASSLKTGANQPQHFGDGTRLSIL.

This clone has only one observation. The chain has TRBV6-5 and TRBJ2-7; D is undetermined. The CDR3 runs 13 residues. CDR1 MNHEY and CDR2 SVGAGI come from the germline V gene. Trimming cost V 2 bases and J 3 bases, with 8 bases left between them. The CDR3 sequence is CASSYGRIYEQYF. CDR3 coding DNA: TGTGCCAGCAGTTACGGGCGCATCTACGAGCAGTACTTC.

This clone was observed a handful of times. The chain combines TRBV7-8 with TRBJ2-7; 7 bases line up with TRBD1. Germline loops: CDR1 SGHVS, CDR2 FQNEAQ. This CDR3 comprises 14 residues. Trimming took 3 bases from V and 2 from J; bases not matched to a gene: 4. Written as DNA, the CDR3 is TGTGCCAGCAGCTTCGCAGGGGGAACCTACGAGCAGTACTTC. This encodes CASSFAGGTYEQYF.

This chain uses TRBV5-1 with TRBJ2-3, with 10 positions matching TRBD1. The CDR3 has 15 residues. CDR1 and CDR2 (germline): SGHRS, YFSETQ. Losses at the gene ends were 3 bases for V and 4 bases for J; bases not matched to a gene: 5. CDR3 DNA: TGCGCCAGCAGCTCGGTGACAGGGGGCGCAGATACGCAGTATTTT. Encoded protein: CASSSVTGGADTQYF.

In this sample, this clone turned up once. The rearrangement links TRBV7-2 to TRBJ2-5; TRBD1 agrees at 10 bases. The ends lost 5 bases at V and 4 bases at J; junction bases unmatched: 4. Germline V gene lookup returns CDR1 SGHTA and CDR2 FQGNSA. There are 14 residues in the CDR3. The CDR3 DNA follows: TGTGCCAGCAGCCCGGACAGGGGGAGAGAGACCCAGTACTTC. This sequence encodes CASSPDRGRETQYF.

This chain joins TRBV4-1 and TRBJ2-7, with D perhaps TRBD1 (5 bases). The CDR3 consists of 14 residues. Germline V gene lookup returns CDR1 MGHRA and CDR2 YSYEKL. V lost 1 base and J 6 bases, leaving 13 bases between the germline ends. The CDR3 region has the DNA TGCGCCAGCAGCCAAGTTGTCGCAGGGTCCGAGCAGTACTTC. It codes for CASSQVVAGSEQYF.

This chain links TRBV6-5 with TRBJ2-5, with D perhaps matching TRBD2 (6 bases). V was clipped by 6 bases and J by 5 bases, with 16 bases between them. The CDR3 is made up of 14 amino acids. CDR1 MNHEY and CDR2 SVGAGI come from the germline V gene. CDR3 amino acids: CASRTGGVGETQYF. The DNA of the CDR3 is TGTGCCAGCAGAACGGGCGGGGTAGGCGAGACCCAGTACTTC.

Here the CDR3 reads CATSRVSGTSIQETQYF. Here the CDR3 DNA reads TGTGCCACCAGCAGAGTCTCCGGGACTAGCATCCAAGAGACCCAGTACTTC. The rearrangement links TRBV15 to TRBJ2-5, with TRBD2 matching 9 bases. The length of the CDR3 is 17 residues. Germline loops: CDR1 LNHNV, CDR2 YYDKDF (reference sequence). After removal of 1 base from V and 1 base from J, the junction contained 7 bases not matched to a gene.

CDR3 residues: CASSLGQVDGYTF. The DNA of the CDR3 is TGTGCCAGCAGCCTGGGACAGGTAGACGGCTACACCTTC. The chain combines TRBV7-9 with TRBJ1-2; 8 bases map to TRBD1. The CDR3 spans 13 residues. The V gene end was trimmed by 5 bases and the J gene end by 8 bases; junction bases not matched to a gene: 7. Germline V gene data show CDR1 as SEHNR and CDR2 as FQNEAQ (reference sequence). Combining the CDR3 with reference TRBV7-9 and TRBJ1-2 gives the whole variable domain DTGVSQNPRHKITKRGQNVTFRCDPISEHNRLYWYRQTLGQGPEFLTYFQNEAQLEKSRLLSDRFSAERPKGSFSTLEIQRTEQGDSAMYLCASSLGQVDGYTFGSGTRLTVV.

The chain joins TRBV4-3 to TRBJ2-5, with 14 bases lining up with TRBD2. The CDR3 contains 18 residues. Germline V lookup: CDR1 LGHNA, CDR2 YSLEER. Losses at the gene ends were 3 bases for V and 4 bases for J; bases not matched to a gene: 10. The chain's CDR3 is CASSQATSGGASLETQYF. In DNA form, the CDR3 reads TGCGCCAGCAGCCAGGCGACTAGCGGGGGGGCCTCGCTAGAGACCCAGTACTTC.

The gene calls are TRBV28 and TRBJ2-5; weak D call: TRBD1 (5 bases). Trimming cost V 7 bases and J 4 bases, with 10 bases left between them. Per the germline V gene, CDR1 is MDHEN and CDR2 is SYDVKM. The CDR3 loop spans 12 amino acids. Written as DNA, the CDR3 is TGTGCCAGCACCAGGGCCCCAGAGACCCAGTACTTC. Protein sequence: CASTRAPETQYF.

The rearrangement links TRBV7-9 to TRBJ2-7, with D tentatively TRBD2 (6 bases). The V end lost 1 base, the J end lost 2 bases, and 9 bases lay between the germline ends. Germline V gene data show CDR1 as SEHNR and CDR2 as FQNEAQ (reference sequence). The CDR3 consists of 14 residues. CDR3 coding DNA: TGTGCCAGCAGCTTAGGGGGGGACCCCTACGAGCAGTACTTC. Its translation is CASSLGGDPYEQYF.

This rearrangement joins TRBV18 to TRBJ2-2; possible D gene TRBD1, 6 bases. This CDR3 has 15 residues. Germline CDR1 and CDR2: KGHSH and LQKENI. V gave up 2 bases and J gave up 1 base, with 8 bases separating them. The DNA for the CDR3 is TGTGCCAGCTCACCAGGGGGACAGAACACCGGGGAGCTGTTTTTT. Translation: CASSPGGQNTGELFF.

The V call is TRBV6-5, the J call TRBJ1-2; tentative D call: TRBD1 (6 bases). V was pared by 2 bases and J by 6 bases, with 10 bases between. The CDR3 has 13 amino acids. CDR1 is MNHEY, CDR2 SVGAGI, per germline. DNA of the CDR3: TGTGCCAGCAGTTACGGCAGGGGAGATGGCTACACCTTC. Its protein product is CASSYGRGDGYTF.

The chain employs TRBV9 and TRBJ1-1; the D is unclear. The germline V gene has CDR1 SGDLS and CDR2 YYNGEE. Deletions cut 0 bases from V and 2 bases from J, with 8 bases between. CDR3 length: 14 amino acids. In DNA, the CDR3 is TGTGCCAGCAGCGTAGGTCACATTAACACTGAAGCTTTCTTT. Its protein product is CASSVGHINTEAFF. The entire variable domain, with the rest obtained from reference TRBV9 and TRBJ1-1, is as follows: DSGVTQTPKHLITATGQRVTLRCSPRSGDLSVYWYQQSLDQGLQFLIQYYNGEERAKGNILERFSAQQFPDLHSELNLSSLELGDSALYFCASSVGHINTEAFFGQGTRLTVV.